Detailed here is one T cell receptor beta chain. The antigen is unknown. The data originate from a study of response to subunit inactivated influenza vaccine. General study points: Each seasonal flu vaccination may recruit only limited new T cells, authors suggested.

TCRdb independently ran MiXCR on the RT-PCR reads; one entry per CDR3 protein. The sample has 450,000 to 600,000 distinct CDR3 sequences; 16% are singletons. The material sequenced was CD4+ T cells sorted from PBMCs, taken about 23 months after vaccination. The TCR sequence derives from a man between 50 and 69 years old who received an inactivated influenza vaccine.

This CDR3 reads CASRKRTGEEETQYF. The CDR3 nucleotides are TGCGCCAGCAGAAAAAGGACAGGGGAAGAAGAGACCCAGTACTTC. This rearrangement joins TRBV5-1 to TRBJ2-5, with 9 bases identical to TRBD1. The CDR3 consists of 15 residues. Germline-derived CDR1 and CDR2 are SGHRS and YFSETQ. Trimming cost V 5 bases and J 3 bases; bases outside gene matches: 8. Full variable domain (missing parts from reference TRBV5-1 and TRBJ2-5): KAGVTQTPRYLIKTRGQQVTLSCSPISGHRSVSWYQQTPGQGLQFLFEYFSETQRNKGNFPGRFSGRQFSNSRSEMNVSTLELGDSALYLCASRKRTGEEETQYFGPGTRLLVL.